This T cell receptor beta chain was sequenced in a study of blood T cell repertoires in COVID-19. Germline V gives CDR1 LGHNA, CDR2 YSLEER. This CDR3 contains 16 residues. The V gene lost 4 bases and the J gene lost 0 bases, with 16 bases spanning the gap. Under the authors' procedure: For nucleated cells, counts were estimated from reference gene primer amplification. Sequencing used immunoSEQ multiplex PCR; TCRdb keeps in-frame clones, though not all of them. V and J calls and clone size are copied from that table; D and trimming were computed from the DNA. This table holds more than 200,000 clones, around 89% found once.

J is TRBJ2-7 and V is TRBV4-3; D ambiguous. Sequenced sample: peripheral blood. The TCR sequence derives from a woman in her twenties or thirties with COVID-19, enrolled during active disease. CDR3 DNA: TGCGCCAGCAGCCCTGACCCTGGCAGACTCTCCTACGAGCAGTACTTC. This sequence encodes CASSPDPGRLSYEQYF.